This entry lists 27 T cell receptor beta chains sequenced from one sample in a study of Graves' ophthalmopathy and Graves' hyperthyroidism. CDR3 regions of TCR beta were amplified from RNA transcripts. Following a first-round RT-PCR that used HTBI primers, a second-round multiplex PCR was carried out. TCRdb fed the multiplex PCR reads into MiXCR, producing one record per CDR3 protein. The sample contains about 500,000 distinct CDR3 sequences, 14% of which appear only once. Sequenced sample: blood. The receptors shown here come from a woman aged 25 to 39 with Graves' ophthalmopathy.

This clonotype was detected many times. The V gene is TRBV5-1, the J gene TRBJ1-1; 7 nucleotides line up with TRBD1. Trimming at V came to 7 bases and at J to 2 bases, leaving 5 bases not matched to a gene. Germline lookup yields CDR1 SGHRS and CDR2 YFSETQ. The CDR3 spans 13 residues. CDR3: CASQTGANTEAFF. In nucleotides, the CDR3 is TGCGCCAGCCAAACAGGGGCAAACACTGAAGCTTTCTTT.

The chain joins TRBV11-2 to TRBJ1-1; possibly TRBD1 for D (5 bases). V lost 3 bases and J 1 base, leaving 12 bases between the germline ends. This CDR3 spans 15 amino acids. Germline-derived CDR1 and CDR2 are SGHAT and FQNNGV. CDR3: CASSFSRGRNTEAFF. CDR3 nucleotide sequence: TGTGCCAGCAGCTTTTCCCGGGGCCGGAACACTGAAGCTTTCTTT.

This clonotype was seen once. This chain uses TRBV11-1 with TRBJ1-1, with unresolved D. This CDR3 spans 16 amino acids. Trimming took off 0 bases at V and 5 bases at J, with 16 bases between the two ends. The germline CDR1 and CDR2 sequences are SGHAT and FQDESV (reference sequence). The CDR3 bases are TGTGCCAGCAGCTTAGCGCCTAATATCTGGGGTACTGAAGCTTTCTTT. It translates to CASSLAPNIWGTEAFF.

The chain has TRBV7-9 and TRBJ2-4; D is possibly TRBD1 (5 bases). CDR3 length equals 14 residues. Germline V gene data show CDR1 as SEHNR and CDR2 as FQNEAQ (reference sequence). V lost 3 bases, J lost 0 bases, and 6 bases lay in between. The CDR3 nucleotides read TGTGCCAGCAGCTTGACAGTAGCCAAAAACATTCAGTACTTC. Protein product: CASSLTVAKNIQYF.

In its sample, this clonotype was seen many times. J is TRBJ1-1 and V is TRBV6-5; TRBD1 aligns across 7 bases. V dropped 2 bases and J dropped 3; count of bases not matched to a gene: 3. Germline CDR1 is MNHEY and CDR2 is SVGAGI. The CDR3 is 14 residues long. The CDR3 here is CASSYLGQDTEAFF. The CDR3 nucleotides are TGTGCCAGCAGTTACCTCGGACAGGACACTGAAGCTTTCTTT.

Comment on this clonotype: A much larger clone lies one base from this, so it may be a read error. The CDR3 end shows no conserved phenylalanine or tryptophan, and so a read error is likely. The CDR3 spells CASSSVRRTNTEAFY. The CDR3, as DNA: TGTGCCAGCAGTTCAGTCCGGCGTACGAACACTGAAGCTTTCTAT. The genes are TRBV6-5 and TRBJ1-1; D gene uncertain. The CDR3 is made up of 15 amino acids. Looked up from germline, CDR1 is MNHEY and CDR2 is SVGAGI. With 4 bases removed from V and 1 base from J, the gap between germline ends came to 13 bases.

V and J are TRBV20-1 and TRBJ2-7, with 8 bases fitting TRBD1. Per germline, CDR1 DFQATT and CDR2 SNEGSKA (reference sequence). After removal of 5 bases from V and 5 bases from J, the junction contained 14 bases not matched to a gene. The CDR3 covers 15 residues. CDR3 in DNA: TGCAGTGCTGCAGGACAGGGTATTTCGGTTGACGAGCAGTACTTC. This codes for CSAAGQGISVDEQYF.

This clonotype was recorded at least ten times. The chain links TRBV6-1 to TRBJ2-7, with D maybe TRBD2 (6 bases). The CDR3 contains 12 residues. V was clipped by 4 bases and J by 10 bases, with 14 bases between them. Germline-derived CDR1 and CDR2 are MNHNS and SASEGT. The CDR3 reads CASSVEWRAQYF. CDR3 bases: TGTGCCAGCAGTGTGGAGTGGAGGGCCCAGTACTTC.

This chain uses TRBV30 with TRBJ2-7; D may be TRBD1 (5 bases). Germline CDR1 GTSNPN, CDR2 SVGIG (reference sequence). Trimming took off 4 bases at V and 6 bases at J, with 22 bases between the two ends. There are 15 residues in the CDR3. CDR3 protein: CAWNRDSRAAVEQYF. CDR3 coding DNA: TGTGCCTGGAACCGCGACAGCCGGGCAGCCGTCGAGCAGTACTTC.

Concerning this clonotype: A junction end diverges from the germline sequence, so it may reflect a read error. The CDR3, as DNA: TGTGTCAGCAGCTCCGGGACAGGGTCTTACGAGCAGTACTTC. It translates to CVSSSGTGSYEQYF. The rearrangement joins TRBV7-9 to TRBJ2-7; TRBD1 agrees at 9 bases. The CDR3 extends over 14 amino acids. The germline V gene encodes CDR1 SEHNR and CDR2 FQNEAQ (reference sequence).

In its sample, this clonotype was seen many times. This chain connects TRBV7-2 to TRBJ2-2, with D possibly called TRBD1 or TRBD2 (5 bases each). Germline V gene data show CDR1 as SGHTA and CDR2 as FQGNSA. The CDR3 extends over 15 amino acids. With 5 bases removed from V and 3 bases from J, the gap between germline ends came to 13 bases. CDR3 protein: CASSPTGPHTGELFF. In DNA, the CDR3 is TGTGCCAGCAGCCCCACGGGACCTCACACCGGGGAGCTGTTTTTT.

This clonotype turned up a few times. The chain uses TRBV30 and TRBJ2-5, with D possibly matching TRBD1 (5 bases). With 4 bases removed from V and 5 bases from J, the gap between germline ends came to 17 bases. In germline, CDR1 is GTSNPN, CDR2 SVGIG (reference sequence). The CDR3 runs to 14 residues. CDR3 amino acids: CAWKWALGRETQYF. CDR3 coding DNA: TGTGCCTGGAAGTGGGCACTGGGGCGGGAGACCCAGTACTTC.

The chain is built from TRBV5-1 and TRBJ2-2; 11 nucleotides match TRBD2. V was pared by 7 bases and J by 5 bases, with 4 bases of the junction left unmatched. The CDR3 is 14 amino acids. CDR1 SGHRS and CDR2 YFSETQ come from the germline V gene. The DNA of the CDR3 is TGCGCCAGCTTCCGGACTAGCGGGACCGGGGAGCTGTTTTTT. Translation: CASFRTSGTGELFF.

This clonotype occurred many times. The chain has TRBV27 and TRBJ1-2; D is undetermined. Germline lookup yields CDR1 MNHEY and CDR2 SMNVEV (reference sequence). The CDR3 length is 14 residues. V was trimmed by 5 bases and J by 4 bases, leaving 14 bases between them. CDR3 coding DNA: TGTGCCAGCAGTCCCGATGGGCAGTCCTATGGCTACACCTTC. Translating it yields CASSPDGQSYGYTF.

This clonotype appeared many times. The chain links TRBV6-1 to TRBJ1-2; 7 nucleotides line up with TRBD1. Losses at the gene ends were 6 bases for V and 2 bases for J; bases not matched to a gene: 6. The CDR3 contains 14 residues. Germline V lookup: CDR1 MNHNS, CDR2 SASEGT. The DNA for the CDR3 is TGTGCCAGCAGCAGGGGACAGTCCAACTATGGCTACACCTTC. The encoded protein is CASSRGQSNYGYTF.

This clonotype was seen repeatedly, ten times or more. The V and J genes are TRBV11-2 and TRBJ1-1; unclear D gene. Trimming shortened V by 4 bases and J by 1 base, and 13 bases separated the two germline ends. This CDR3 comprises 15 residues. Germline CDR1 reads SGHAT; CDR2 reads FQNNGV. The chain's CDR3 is CASSSPFHGNTEAFF. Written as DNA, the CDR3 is TGTGCCAGCAGCTCACCTTTCCACGGGAACACTGAAGCTTTCTTT.

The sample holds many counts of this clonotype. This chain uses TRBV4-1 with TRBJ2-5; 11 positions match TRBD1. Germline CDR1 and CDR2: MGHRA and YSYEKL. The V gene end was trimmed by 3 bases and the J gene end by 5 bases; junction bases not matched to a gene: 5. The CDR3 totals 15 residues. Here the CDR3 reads CASSHRGQGVETQYF. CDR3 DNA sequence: TGCGCCAGCAGCCACCGGGGACAGGGGGTGGAGACCCAGTACTTC.

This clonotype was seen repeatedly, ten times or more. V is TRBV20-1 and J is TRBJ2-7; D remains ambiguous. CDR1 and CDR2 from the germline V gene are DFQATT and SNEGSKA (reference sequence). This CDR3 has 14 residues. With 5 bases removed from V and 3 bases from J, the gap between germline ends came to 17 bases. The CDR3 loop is CSASSLGLVYEQYF. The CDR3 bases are TGCAGTGCTTCATCCCTTGGATTAGTCTACGAGCAGTACTTC.

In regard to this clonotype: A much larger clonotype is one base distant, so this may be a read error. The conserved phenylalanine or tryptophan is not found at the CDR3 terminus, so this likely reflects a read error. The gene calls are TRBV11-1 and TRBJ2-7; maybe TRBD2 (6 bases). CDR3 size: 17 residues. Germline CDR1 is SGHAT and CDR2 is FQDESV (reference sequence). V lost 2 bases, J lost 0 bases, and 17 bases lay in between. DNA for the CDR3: TGTGCCAGCAGCTTAAGTGAGGGGCTAGCGACCTCCTACGAGCAGTACTAC. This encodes CASSLSEGLATSYEQYY.

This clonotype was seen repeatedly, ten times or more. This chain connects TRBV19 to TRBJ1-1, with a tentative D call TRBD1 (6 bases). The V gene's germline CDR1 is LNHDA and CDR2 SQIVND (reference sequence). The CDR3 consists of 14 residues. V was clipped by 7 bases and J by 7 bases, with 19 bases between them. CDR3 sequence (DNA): TGTGCCAGTAAGGATCTTTCGGGGGCTAATGAAGCTTTCTTT. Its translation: CASKDLSGANEAFF.

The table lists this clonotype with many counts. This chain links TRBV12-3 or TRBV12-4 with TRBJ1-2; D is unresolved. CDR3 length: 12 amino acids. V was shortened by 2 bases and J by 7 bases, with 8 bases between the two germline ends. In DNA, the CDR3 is TGTGCCAGCAGTTTAAACTTTGGTGGCTACACCTTC. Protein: CASSLNFGGYTF.

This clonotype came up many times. This chain's CDR3 is CASSLAGWGREAFF. In DNA, the CDR3 is TGTGCCAGCAGCTTAGCAGGGTGGGGGCGGGAAGCTTTCTTT. The rearrangement joins TRBV7-6 to TRBJ1-1; TRBD1 is a possible D gene (6 bases). The CDR3 spans 14 residues. The germline V and J ends were trimmed by 0 bases and 8 bases, with 13 bases remaining between them. In germline, CDR1 is SGHVS, CDR2 FNYEAQ.

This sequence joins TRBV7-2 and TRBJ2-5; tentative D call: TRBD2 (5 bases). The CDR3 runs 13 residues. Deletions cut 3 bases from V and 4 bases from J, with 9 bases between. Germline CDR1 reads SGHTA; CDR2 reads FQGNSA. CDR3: CASSFWTGETQYF. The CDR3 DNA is TGTGCCAGCAGCTTTTGGACTGGAGAGACCCAGTACTTC.

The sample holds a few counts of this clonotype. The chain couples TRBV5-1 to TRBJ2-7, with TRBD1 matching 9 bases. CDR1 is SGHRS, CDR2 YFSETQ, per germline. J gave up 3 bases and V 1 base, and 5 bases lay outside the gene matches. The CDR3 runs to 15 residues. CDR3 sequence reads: CASSLSSTGGYEQYF. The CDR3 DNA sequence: TGCGCCAGCAGCTTGAGCTCGACAGGGGGCTACGAGCAGTACTTC.

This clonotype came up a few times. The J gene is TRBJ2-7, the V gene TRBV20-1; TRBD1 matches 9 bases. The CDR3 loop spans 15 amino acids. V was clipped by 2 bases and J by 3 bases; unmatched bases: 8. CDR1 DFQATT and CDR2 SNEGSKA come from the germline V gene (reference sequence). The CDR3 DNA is TGCAGTGCTAGACCCGACAGGGGGATATACTACGAGCAGTACTTC. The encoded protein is CSARPDRGIYYEQYF.

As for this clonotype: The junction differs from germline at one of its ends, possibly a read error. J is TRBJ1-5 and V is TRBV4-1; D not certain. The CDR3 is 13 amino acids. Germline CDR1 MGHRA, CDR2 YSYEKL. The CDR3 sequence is CASSQGSNQPQRF. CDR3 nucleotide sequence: TGCGCCAGCAGCCAGGGGTCGAATCAGCCCCAGCGTTTT.

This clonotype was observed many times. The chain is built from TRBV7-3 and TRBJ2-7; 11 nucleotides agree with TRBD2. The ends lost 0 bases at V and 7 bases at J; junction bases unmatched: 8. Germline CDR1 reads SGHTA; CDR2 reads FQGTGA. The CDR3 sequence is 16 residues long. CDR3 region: CASSLTPGLAVSEQYF. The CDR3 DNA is TGTGCCAGCAGCTTAACTCCGGGACTAGCGGTATCAGAGCAGTACTTC.